The T cell receptor beta chain described here comes from a study of blood T cells in healthy people across ages. Alongside a J-beta primer mix, a sample-barcoded 5' primer served in a second PCR lasting roughly 7 to 11 cycles. TCRdb processed the 5' RACE reads anew with MiXCR; each CDR3 protein has one entry. Here the sample spans hundreds of thousands of distinct CDR3 sequences, about 53% being singletons. From germline, CDR1 is MGHRA and CDR2 YSYEKL. The CDR3 runs to 17 residues. With 1 base clipped from V and 0 bases from J, the junction kept 3 bases outside the gene matches. In the case of this clonotype: What it binds is unknown.

Study outcomes and limitations: Lack of knowledge of donor CMV status possibly confounded expanded clonotype changes. Per-million-T-cell TCR beta diversity fell roughly linearly with age. The long-lived group displayed more naive CD4+ cells, plus higher diversity, than the aged donors did.

Material for sequencing was blood. The chain has TRBV4-1 and TRBJ2-6; 7 bases line up with TRBD1. The clonotype comes from a man aged 55 to 69 in good health. The CDR3 nucleotides are TGCGCCAGCAGCCAAGCGGACAGGAACTCTGGGGCCAACGTCCTGACTTTC. The encoded protein is CASSQADRNSGANVLTF.